These 32 T cell receptor beta chains originate from one sample sequenced in a study of PD-1 blockade in classical Hodgkin lymphoma. Brentuximab vedotin exposure varied among the patients, all of whom had relapsed after autologous stem cell transplantation. Produced via immunoSEQ multiplex PCR; TCRdb's table is partial and in-frame only. The table lists tens of thousands of clones, about three quarters of them singletons, with 13% in the top ten. Sample: peripheral blood mononuclear cells (PBMCs), taken at baseline. All receptors come from a human donor with classical Hodgkin lymphoma.

The V and J genes are TRBV19 and TRBJ2-3, with TRBD2 matching over 10 bases. The CDR3 has 14 residues. Trimming took 5 bases from V and 2 from J; bases not matched to a gene: 1. CDR1 LNHDA and CDR2 SQIVND come from the germline V gene (reference sequence). The CDR3 loop reads CASSLAGVTDTQYF. In nucleotides, the CDR3 is TGTGCCAGTAGTCTAGCGGGGGTCACAGATACGCAGTATTTT. Based on the CDR3 plus reference TRBV19 and TRBJ2-3, the full variable domain is DGGITQSPKYLFRKEGQNVTLSCEQNLNHDAMYWYRQDPGQGLRLIYYSQIVNDFQKGDIAEGYSVSREKKESFPLTVTSAQKNPTAFYLCASSLAGVTDTQYFGPGTRLTVL.

This clone is deemed large. CDR3 in amino acids: CASGLSGANVLTF. The CDR3 region has the DNA TGTGCCAGCGGACTATCTGGGGCCAACGTCCTGACTTTC. The chain carries TRBV27 and TRBJ2-6, with TRBD2 as a possible D gene (6 bases). The CDR3 has 13 residues. Germline-derived CDR1 and CDR2 are MNHEY and SMNVEV (reference sequence). Trimming pared 8 bases from V and 1 base from J, leaving 6 bases between.

This clone was observed a few times. CDR3 nucleotide sequence: TGTGCCAGCAGTCTTGGGGGCCGACAGGCTGAAGCTTTCTTT. Protein: CASSLGGRQAEAFF. The chain links TRBV6-1 to TRBJ1-1; weak D call: TRBD1 (6 bases). The germline gives CDR1 MNHNS, CDR2 SASEGT. V was pared by 5 bases and J by 6 bases, with 16 bases between. The CDR3 loop spans 14 amino acids.

The chain employs TRBV15 and TRBJ2-1; perhaps TRBD2 as D (6 bases). Trimming took 0 bases from V and 4 from J, leaving 10 bases between them. This CDR3 contains 15 residues. Per germline, CDR1 LNHNV and CDR2 YYDKDF (reference sequence). CDR3 in amino acids: CATSREKAGYNEQFF. The CDR3 DNA sequence: TGTGCCACCAGCAGAGAAAAGGCGGGGTACAATGAGCAGTTCTTC.

The genes are TRBV5-6 and TRBJ2-7; 8 bases align to TRBD1. The J segment lost 5 bases and the V segment lost 3 bases, leaving 7 bases of the junction unmatched. The CDR3 runs to 14 residues. Germline lookup yields CDR1 SGHDT and CDR2 YYEEEE. CDR3 residues: CASSSWTGIHEQYF. CDR3 nucleotide sequence: TGTGCCAGCAGCTCCTGGACAGGGATCCACGAGCAGTACTTC.

The genes are TRBV15 and TRBJ1-2, with 7 bases matching TRBD1. CDR3 size: 17 residues. V trimming: 1 base; J trimming: 0 bases; junction bases outside the gene matches: 8. CDR1 is LNHNV and CDR2 is YYDKDF in the germline V gene (reference sequence). CDR3 coding DNA: TGTGCCACCAGCAGAGTCAAGGGGGCCGGAGCTAACTATGGCTACACCTTC. This sequence encodes CATSRVKGAGANYGYTF.

The chain recombines TRBV10-3 with TRBJ2-7, with D hard to call. Germline CDR1 is ENHRY and CDR2 is SYGVKD. The CDR3 runs to 12 residues. V was pared by 6 bases and J by 1 base, with 7 bases between. The CDR3: CAISLTSYEQYF. CDR3 nucleotide sequence: TGTGCCATCAGCTTGACTTCCTACGAGCAGTACTTC.

The V and J genes are TRBV6-1 and TRBJ1-3, with a weak D call TRBD1 (5 bases). Trimming left V 5 bases short and J 5 bases short, with 13 bases between. The CDR3 loop spans 14 amino acids. Germline V lookup: CDR1 MNHNS, CDR2 SASEGT. The CDR3 DNA reads TGTGCCAGCAGTCCACAGGCGACGAGAAACACCATATATTTT. Its translation: CASSPQATRNTIYF.

The chain links TRBV4-3 to TRBJ2-7; a weak D match, TRBD1 (6 bases). The CDR3 extends over 15 amino acids. Trimming removed 1 base from V and 1 base from J, with 11 bases in between. Germline V lookup: CDR1 LGHNA, CDR2 YSLEER. CDR3 amino acids: CASSQGTGISYEQYF. The CDR3 DNA follows: TGCGCCAGCAGCCAAGGTACAGGGATATCCTACGAGCAGTACTTC.

The chain couples TRBV4-1 to TRBJ2-7; no firm D call. Trimming took 2 bases from V and 1 from J, leaving 6 bases between them. Germline CDR1 is MGHRA and CDR2 is YSYEKL. The CDR3 loop spans 13 amino acids. DNA of the CDR3: TGCGCCAGCAGCCAACCAGGATCCTACGAGCAGTACTTC. Its translation is CASSQPGSYEQYF.

This sequence joins TRBV7-6 and TRBJ1-2; 8 bases agree with TRBD1. J was trimmed by 3 bases and V by 5 bases; bases with no gene match: 2. The CDR3 contains 13 residues. Germline values: CDR1 SGHVS, CDR2 FNYEAQ. CDR3: CASSQTGDYGYTF. The CDR3 region has the DNA TGTGCCAGCAGCCAGACAGGGGACTATGGCTACACCTTC.

The chain combines TRBV27 with TRBJ2-1; 8 bases map to TRBD1. Germline V gene sequence: CDR1 MNHEY, CDR2 SMNVEV (reference sequence). This CDR3 contains 16 residues. V lost 2 bases to trimming and J lost 7 bases; unmatched junction nucleotides: 10. CDR3 sequence reads: CASSLTRTGLVNEQFF. CDR3 coding DNA: TGTGCCAGCAGTTTAACCCGGACAGGGCTGGTGAATGAGCAGTTCTTC.

The chain is built from TRBV10-1 and TRBJ1-2; TRBD1 might be the D (6 bases). Germline V gene data show CDR1 as WNHNN and CDR2 as SYGVQD (reference sequence). This CDR3 is 13 amino acids long. Trimming pared 9 bases from V and 6 bases from J, leaving 17 bases between. The CDR3 region is CARALTGRDGYTF. CDR3 nucleotide sequence: TGCGCCAGGGCATTAACAGGGAGGGATGGCTACACCTTC.

This clone was seen only a few times. The chain carries TRBV6-1 and TRBJ1-4, with a possible D match to TRBD1 (6 bases). Per germline, CDR1 MNHNS and CDR2 SASEGT. The ends were cut back, 4 bases at V and 5 bases at J, with 17 bases in the middle. This CDR3 is built from 16 residues. This chain's CDR3 is CASSGQTGRWNEKLFF. CDR3 coding DNA: TGTGCCAGCAGTGGGCAAACAGGGAGATGGAATGAAAAACTGTTTTTT.

The V gene is TRBV7-2, the J gene TRBJ2-5; weak D call: TRBD1 (5 bases). The CDR3 has 15 residues. The V and J ends lost 5 bases and 5 bases respectively, with 18 bases between them. Germline-derived CDR1 and CDR2 are SGHTA and FQGNSA. The CDR3 DNA reads TGTGCCAGCAGCCCGGACATTCTCCTAGGGGAGACCCAGTACTTC. It codes for CASSPDILLGETQYF.

This clone was seen only a few times. The chain recombines TRBV7-8 with TRBJ1-2, with 9 bases identical to TRBD1. Germline CDR1 reads SGHVS; CDR2 reads FQNEAQ. CDR3 length: 17 residues. With 4 bases clipped from V and 3 bases from J, the junction kept 12 bases outside the gene matches. The CDR3 coding sequence is TGTGCCAGCAGCTCTTGGACAGGGGATAAATCGGACTATGGCTACACCTTC. Translation gives CASSSWTGDKSDYGYTF.

The genes are TRBV5-6 and TRBJ1-6; a possible D gene is TRBD1 (5 bases). Germline assignment: CDR1 SGHDT and CDR2 YYEEEE. The CDR3 runs 17 residues. Deletions cut 4 bases from V and 6 bases from J, with 20 bases between. The CDR3 here is CASSIGTGLGGNSPLHF. The CDR3 DNA is TGTGCCAGCAGCATTGGGACGGGTTTAGGTGGTAATTCACCCCTCCACTTT.

The chain couples TRBV7-7 to TRBJ2-7, with 10 bases that match TRBD1. Trimming at V came to 5 bases and at J to 2 bases, leaving 9 bases not matched to a gene. The V gene's germline CDR1 is SSHAT and CDR2 FNYEAQ (reference sequence). The CDR3 contains 16 residues. CDR3 in amino acids: CASSPGQGRGPYEQYF. The CDR3 DNA sequence: TGTGCCAGCAGCCCGGGACAGGGGAGGGGGCCCTACGAGCAGTACTTC.

This chain joins TRBV7-9 and TRBJ2-7, with TRBD2 identical over 9 bases. Per the germline V gene, CDR1 is SEHNR and CDR2 is FQNEAQ (reference sequence). Germline trimming cut 1 base from V and 3 bases from J; bases unmatched to any gene: 16. The CDR3 has 19 amino acids. The CDR3, as DNA: TGTGCCAGCAGCTTAGTTGTAGGTCCGGGACTAGCAGACTTCTACGAGCAGTACTTC. Amino acids: CASSLVVGPGLADFYEQYF.

The J gene is TRBJ2-5, the V gene TRBV4-3; D not certain. This CDR3 is built from 13 residues. Trimming cost V 1 base and J 5 bases, with 8 bases left between them. Germline CDR1 is LGHNA and CDR2 is YSLEER. Here the CDR3 reads CASSQVMGETQYF. CDR3 coding DNA: TGCGCCAGCAGCCAAGTAATGGGGGAGACCCAGTACTTC.

J is TRBJ1-5 and V is TRBV7-2; a weak D match, TRBD1 (6 bases). V lost 2 bases and J 2 bases, leaving 10 bases between the germline ends. There are 15 residues in the CDR3. The germline CDR1 and CDR2 sequences are SGHTA and FQGNSA. The CDR3 region has the DNA TGTGCCAGCAGCTTAACCGGGGGCGGCAATCAGCCCCAGCATTTT. This sequence encodes CASSLTGGGNQPQHF.

The chain employs TRBV7-2 and TRBJ2-3; D possibly matches TRBD1 or TRBD2 (5 bases each). The germline V gene encodes CDR1 SGHTA and CDR2 FQGNSA. The V and J ends lost 1 base and 5 bases respectively, with 13 bases between them. This CDR3 has 15 residues. CDR3 in amino acids: CASSLEPGAGDTQYF. The CDR3 region has the DNA TGTGCCAGCAGCTTAGAGCCCGGGGCGGGAGATACGCAGTATTTT.

The V and J genes are TRBV7-2 and TRBJ2-7; weak D call: TRBD2 (6 bases). CDR3 size: 17 residues. V dropped 6 bases and J dropped 2 bases, with 23 bases sitting between them. The germline gives CDR1 SGHTA, CDR2 FQGNSA. The CDR3 region is CASRLLAGPTVTYEQYF. The DNA of the CDR3 is TGTGCCAGCAGACTCCTCGCGGGGCCAACGGTTACCTACGAGCAGTACTTC.

The chain carries TRBV19 and TRBJ2-2, with 9 bases lining up with TRBD2. The CDR3 is made up of 16 amino acids. Per germline, CDR1 LNHDA and CDR2 SQIVND (reference sequence). Losses at the gene ends were 4 bases for V and 0 bases for J; bases not matched to a gene: 3. In DNA, the CDR3 is TGTGCCAGTAGTAAGGCTAGCGGGGCGAACACCGGGGAGCTGTTTTTT. It encodes CASSKASGANTGELFF.

The chain combines TRBV9 with TRBJ2-3; 9 bases map to TRBD2. The V gene end was trimmed by 10 bases and the J gene end by 2 bases; junction bases not matched to a gene: 11. The CDR3 covers 15 residues. From germline, CDR1 is SGDLS and CDR2 YYNGEE. In DNA, the CDR3 is TGTGCCTCTACCCCCCTAGCGGGATTCACAGATACGCAGTATTTT. Translation: CASTPLAGFTDTQYF.

The rearrangement joins TRBV15 to TRBJ1-6; D is possibly TRBD1 (5 bases). This CDR3 spans 15 amino acids. Germline assignment: CDR1 LNHNV and CDR2 YYDKDF (reference sequence). Trimming removed 7 bases at V and 1 base at J, with 11 bases between. The CDR3 protein is CATTRDPSYNSPLHF. The CDR3 coding sequence is TGTGCCACCACCCGGGACCCATCCTATAATTCACCCCTCCACTTT.

This sequence joins TRBV10-3 and TRBJ2-3; 11 bases are a match to TRBD2. The CDR3 runs to 14 residues. Germline CDR1 ENHRY, CDR2 SYGVKD. V lost 9 bases, J lost 0 bases, and 2 bases stayed unmatched. The CDR3 bases are TGTGCCATGACTAGCGGGGTTAGCACAGATACGCAGTATTTT. Residues: CAMTSGVSTDTQYF.

The rearrangement links TRBV4-1 to TRBJ2-6, with D possibly being TRBD1 (5 bases). This CDR3 spans 18 amino acids. The germline V gene encodes CDR1 MGHRA and CDR2 YSYEKL. Trimming stripped 1 base from V and 0 bases from J, with 13 bases between. CDR3 residues: CASSQVDMGFSGANVLTF. In DNA, the CDR3 is TGCGCCAGCAGCCAAGTGGACATGGGTTTCTCTGGGGCCAACGTCCTGACTTTC.

The chain joins TRBV19 to TRBJ1-5; D may be TRBD1 (6 bases). The CDR3 sequence is 14 residues long. Per germline, CDR1 LNHDA and CDR2 SQIVND (reference sequence). V gave up 5 bases and J gave up 6 bases, with 14 bases separating them. CDR3 DNA sequence: TGTGCCAGTAGTGCATCAGGGGACACTCAGCCCCAGCATTTT. It encodes CASSASGDTQPQHF.

The rearrangement joins TRBV7-2 to TRBJ2-3; 8 bases agree with TRBD2. CDR1 is SGHTA, CDR2 FQGNSA, per germline. The CDR3 contains 14 residues. V shed 6 bases and J 4 bases; nucleotides not matched to a gene: 6. As DNA, the CDR3 is TGTGCCAGCAGTGGACTAGCTAGCCCAGATACGCAGTATTTT. Translated, it gives CASSGLASPDTQYF.

The chain is built from TRBV7-6 and TRBJ2-3; 11 bases line up with TRBD2. This CDR3 spans 17 amino acids. The ends lost 1 base at V and 2 bases at J; junction bases unmatched: 5. Germline CDR1 reads SGHVS; CDR2 reads FNYEAQ. CDR3 protein: CASSLGASGGNTDTQYF. The CDR3 DNA follows: TGTGCCAGCAGCTTAGGTGCTAGCGGGGGGAACACAGATACGCAGTATTTT.

V and J are TRBV19 and TRBJ1-5; D remains ambiguous. This CDR3 is 14 amino acids long. The V and J ends lost 2 bases and 0 bases respectively, with 5 bases between them. Germline V gene lookup returns CDR1 LNHDA and CDR2 SQIVND (reference sequence). CDR3 protein: CASSIHPSNQPQHF. The DNA for the CDR3 is TGTGCCAGTAGTATACACCCTAGCAATCAGCCCCAGCATTTT.